The source of this T cell receptor (beta chain) is a study of cytomegalovirus exposure and HLA in healthy donors. The CDR3 contains 10 residues. V shed 4 bases and J shed 7 bases, with 7 bases lying between them. The V gene's germline CDR1 is SQVTM and CDR2 ANQGSEA. The PCR ran on 60 Vbeta and 13 Jbeta primers. Profiling relied on immunoSEQ multiplex PCR, and the TCRdb table lists in-frame clones only, not all of them. This listing includes approximately 60,000 clones. The TCR was taken from a man younger than 40 in good health and CMV-seropositive. The chain joins TRBV29-1 to TRBJ1-1; tentatively, D is TRBD1 (5 bases). The specimen was PBMCs. In DNA form, the CDR3 reads TGCAGCGTTGTTCAGGGTGAAGCTTTCTTT. As protein: CSVVQGEAFF.